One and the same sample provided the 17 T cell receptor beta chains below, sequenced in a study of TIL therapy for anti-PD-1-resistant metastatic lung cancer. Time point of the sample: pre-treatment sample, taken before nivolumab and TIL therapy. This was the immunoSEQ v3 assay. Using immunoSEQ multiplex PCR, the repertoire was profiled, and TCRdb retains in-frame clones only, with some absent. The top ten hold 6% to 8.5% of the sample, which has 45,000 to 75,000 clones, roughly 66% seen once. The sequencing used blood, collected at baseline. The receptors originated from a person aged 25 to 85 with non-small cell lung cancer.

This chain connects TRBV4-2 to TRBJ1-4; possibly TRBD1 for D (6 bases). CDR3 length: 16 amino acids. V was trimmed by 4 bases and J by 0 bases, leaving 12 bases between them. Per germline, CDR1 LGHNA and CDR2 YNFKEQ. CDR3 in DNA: TGTGCCAGCAGCCGGACGGCAGGGGCAACTAATGAAAAACTGTTTTTT. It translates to CASSRTAGATNEKLFF.

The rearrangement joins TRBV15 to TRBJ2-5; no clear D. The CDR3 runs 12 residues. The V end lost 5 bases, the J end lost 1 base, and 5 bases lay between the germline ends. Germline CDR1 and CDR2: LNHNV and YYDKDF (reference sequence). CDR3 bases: TGTGCCACCAGCGCCGGCCAAGAGACCCAGTACTTC. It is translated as CATSAGQETQYF.

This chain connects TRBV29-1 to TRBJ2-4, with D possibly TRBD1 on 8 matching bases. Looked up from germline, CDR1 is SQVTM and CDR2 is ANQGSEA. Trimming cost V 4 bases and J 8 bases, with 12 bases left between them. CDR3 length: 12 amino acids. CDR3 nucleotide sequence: TGCAGCGTTGGGACAGGGAGGGACATTCAGTACTTC. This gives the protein CSVGTGRDIQYF.

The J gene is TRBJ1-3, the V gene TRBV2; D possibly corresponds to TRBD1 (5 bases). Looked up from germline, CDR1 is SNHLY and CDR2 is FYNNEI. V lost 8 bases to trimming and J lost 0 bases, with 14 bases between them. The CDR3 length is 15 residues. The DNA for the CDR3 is TGTGCCAGCTTCTCATCAGGGTTCTCTGGAAACACCATATATTTT. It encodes CASFSSGFSGNTIYF.

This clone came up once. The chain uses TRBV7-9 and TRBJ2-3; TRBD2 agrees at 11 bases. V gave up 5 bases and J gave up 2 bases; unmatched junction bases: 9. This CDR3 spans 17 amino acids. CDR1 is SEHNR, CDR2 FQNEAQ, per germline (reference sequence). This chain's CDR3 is CASSALAGGLPTDTQYF. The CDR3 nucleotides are TGTGCCAGCAGCGCCCTAGCGGGGGGACTTCCCACAGATACGCAGTATTTT.

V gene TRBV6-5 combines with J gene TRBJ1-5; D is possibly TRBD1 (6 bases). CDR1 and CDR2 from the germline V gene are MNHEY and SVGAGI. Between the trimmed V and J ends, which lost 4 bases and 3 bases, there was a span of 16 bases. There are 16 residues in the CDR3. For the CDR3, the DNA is TGTGCCAGCAGTTCCGAACAGGGTGATATCAATCAGCCCCAGCATTTT. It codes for CASSSEQGDINQPQHF.

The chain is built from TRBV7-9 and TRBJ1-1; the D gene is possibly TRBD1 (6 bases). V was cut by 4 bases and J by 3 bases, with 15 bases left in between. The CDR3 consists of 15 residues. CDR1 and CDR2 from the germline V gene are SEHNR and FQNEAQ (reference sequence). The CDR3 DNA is TGTGCCAGCAGCTCTTTACAGGGAGTGGACACTGAAGCTTTCTTT. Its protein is CASSSLQGVDTEAFF.

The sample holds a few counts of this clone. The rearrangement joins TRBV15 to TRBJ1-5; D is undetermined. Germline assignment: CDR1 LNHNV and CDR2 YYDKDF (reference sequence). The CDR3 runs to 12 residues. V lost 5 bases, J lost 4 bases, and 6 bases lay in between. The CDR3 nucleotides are TGTGCCACCAGCCTCAGAAATCAGCCCCAGCATTTT. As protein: CATSLRNQPQHF.

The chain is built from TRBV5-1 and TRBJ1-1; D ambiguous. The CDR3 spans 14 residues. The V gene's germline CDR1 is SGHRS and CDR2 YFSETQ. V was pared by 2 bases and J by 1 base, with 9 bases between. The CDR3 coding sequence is TGCGCCAGCAGCTTTCTAACGGGGAACACTGAAGCTTTCTTT. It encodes CASSFLTGNTEAFF.

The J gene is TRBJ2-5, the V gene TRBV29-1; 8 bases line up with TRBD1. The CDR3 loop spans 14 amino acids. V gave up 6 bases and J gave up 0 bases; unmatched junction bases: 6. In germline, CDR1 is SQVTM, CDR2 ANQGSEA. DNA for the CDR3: TGCAGCGTCCAACAGGGGGTGAACCAAGAGACCCAGTACTTC. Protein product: CSVQQGVNQETQYF.

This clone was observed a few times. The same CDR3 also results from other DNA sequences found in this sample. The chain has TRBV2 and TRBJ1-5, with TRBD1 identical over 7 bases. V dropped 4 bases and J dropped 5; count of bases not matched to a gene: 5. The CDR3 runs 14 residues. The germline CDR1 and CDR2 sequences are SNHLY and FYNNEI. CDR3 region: CASSGQGRDQPQHF. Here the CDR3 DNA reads TGTGCCAGCAGTGGACAGGGTCGGGATCAGCCCCAGCATTTT.

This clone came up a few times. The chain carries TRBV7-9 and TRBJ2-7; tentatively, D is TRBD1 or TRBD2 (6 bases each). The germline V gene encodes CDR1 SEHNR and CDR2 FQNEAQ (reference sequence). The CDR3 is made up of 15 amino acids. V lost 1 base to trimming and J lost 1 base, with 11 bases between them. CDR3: CASSLERGVSYEQYF. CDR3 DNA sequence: TGTGCCAGCAGCTTAGAGAGGGGGGTATCCTACGAGCAGTACTTC.

The CDR3 loop reads CASSEGIGNQPQHF. As DNA, the CDR3 is TGTGCCAGCAGTGAAGGTATAGGAAATCAGCCCCAGCATTTT. The chain carries TRBV6-1 and TRBJ1-5; D is uncertain. Germline lookup yields CDR1 MNHNS and CDR2 SASEGT. The CDR3 loop spans 14 amino acids. The V end lost 1 base, the J end lost 4 bases, and 8 bases lay between the germline ends.

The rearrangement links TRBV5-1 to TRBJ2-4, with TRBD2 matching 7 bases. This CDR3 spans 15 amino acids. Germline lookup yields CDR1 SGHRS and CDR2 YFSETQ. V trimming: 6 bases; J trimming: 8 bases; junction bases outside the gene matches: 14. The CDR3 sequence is CASTPEAGNTYIQYF. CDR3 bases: TGCGCCAGCACCCCCGAAGCGGGGAATACGTACATTCAGTACTTC.

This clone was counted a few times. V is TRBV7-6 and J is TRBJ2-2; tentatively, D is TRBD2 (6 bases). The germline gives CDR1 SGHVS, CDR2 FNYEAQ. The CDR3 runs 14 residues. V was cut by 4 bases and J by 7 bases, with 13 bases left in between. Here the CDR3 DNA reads TGTGCCAGCAGCTACGGGAGTTATGTCGGGGAGCTGTTTTTT. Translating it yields CASSYGSYVGELFF.

CDR3 sequence (DNA): TGCGCCAGCAGCTCGGACTATTACAATGAGCAGTTCTTC. Protein product: CASSSDYYNEQFF. The chain has TRBV5-1 and TRBJ2-1, with D perhaps TRBD2 (6 bases). Between the trimmed V and J ends, which lost 3 bases and 4 bases, there was a span of 8 bases. Germline-derived CDR1 and CDR2 are SGHRS and YFSETQ. There are 13 residues in the CDR3.

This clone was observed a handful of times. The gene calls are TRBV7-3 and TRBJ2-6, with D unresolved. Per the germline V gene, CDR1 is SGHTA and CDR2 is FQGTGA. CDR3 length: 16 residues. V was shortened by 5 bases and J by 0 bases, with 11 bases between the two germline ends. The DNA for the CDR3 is TGTGCCAGCAGCCCTTCAAGTTTCTCTGGGGCCAACGTCCTGACTTTC. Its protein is CASSPSSFSGANVLTF.